The 5 T cell receptor beta chains in this list originate from one sample, sequenced in a study of CD8 T cells in Susac syndrome. After extraction with the RNeasy kit, about 0.45 to 1 ug of the RNA was reverse transcribed using random hexamers. Each CDR3 protein is one row after TCRdb ran MiXCR on the immunoSEQ multiplex PCR reads. The sample carries 150,000 to 160,000 distinct CDR3 sequences, approximately 94% recorded once. Sequencing was carried out using CD8+ T cells from PBMCs. The source of these receptors is a human donor with multiple sclerosis.

The V gene is TRBV12-5, the J gene TRBJ2-5, with D unclear. With 6 bases removed from V and 5 bases from J, the gap between germline ends came to 10 bases. This CDR3 is built from 12 residues. Per the germline V gene, CDR1 is LGHNT and CDR2 is FRNRAP. In DNA form, the CDR3 reads TGTGCTAGTGGGGGTATGTTGGAGACCCAGTACTTC. Its translation: CASGGMLETQYF.

This clonotype appeared a single time. This chain joins TRBV20-1 and TRBJ2-5; 11 nucleotides agree with TRBD1. Germline V lookup: CDR1 DFQATT, CDR2 SNEGSKA (reference sequence). The CDR3 consists of 15 residues. V lost 0 bases to trimming and J lost 5 bases; unmatched junction nucleotides: 5. The CDR3 nucleotides are TGCAGTGCTAGAGACCCGGACAGGGGGCTGGAGACCCAGTACTTC. The encoded protein is CSARDPDRGLETQYF.

This chain uses TRBV9 with TRBJ1-1, with a possible D match to TRBD1 (6 bases). The CDR3 covers 15 residues. Germline V gene sequence: CDR1 SGDLS, CDR2 YYNGEE. V shed 0 bases and J shed 3 bases, with 12 bases lying between them. The CDR3 nucleotides read TGTGCCAGCAGCGTAGGGGCAGGGGTGGACACTGAAGCTTTCTTT. This gives the protein CASSVGAGVDTEAFF.

This clonotype was seen a single time. The chain employs TRBV7-9 and TRBJ1-2, with D maybe TRBD1 (6 bases). This CDR3 is built from 15 residues. V was pared by 5 bases and J by 0 bases, with 13 bases between. Germline V gene sequence: CDR1 SEHNR, CDR2 FQNEAQ (reference sequence). The CDR3 loop is CASSIRDNANYGYTF. CDR3 DNA sequence: TGTGCCAGCAGCATCCGGGACAACGCTAACTATGGCTACACCTTC.

This chain uses TRBV9 with TRBJ2-1, with TRBD1 as a possible D gene (6 bases). Trimming left V 0 bases short and J 10 bases short, with 8 bases between. CDR1 and CDR2 (germline): SGDLS, YYNGEE. The CDR3 extends over 12 amino acids. CDR3 region: CASSVAGTEQFF. For the CDR3, the DNA is TGTGCCAGCAGCGTAGCGGGGACAGAGCAGTTCTTC.